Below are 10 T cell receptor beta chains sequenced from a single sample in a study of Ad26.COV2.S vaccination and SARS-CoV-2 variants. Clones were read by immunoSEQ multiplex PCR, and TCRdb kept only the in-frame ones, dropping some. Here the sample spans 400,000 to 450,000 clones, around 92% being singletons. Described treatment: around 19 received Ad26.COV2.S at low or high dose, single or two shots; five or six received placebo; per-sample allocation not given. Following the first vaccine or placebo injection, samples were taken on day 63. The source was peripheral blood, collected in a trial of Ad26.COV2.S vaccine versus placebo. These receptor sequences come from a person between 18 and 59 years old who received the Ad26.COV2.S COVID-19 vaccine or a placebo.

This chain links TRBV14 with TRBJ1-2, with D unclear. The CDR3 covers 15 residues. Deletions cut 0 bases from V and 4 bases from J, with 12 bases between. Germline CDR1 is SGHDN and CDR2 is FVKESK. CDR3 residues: CASSQEARPAYGYTF. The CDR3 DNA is TGTGCCAGCAGCCAAGAAGCACGGCCCGCCTATGGCTACACCTTC. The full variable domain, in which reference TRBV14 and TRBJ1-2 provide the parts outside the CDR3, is EAGVTQFPSHSVIEKGQTVTLRCDPISGHDNLYWYRRVMGKEIKFLLHFVKESKQDESGMPNNRFLAERTGGTYSTLKVQPAELEDSGVYFCASSQEARPAYGYTFGSGTRLTVV.

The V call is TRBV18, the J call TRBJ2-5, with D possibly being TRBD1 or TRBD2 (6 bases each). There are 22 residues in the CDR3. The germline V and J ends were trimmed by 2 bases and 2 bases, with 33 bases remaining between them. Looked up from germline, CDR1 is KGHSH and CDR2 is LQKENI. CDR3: CASSPRIREPGASTNRQETQYF. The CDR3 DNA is TGTGCCAGCTCACCAAGAATCAGGGAACCGGGGGCCTCGACAAACAGACAAGAGACCCAGTACTTC.

The CDR3 nucleotides read TGTGCCGCGTTATTCGACGAGCAGTACTTC. Amino acid sequence: CAALFDEQYF. The genes are TRBV30 and TRBJ2-7; no firm D call. V was clipped by 8 bases and J by 5 bases, with 10 bases between them. CDR3 length: 10 residues. Germline-derived CDR1 and CDR2 are GTSNPN and SVGIG (reference sequence).

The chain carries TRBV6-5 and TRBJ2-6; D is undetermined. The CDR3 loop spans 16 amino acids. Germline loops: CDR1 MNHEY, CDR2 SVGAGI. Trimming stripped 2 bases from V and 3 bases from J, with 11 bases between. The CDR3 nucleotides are TGTGCCAGCAGTTACAAAGGGTCGGGTGGGGCCAACGTCCTGACTTTC. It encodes CASSYKGSGGANVLTF.

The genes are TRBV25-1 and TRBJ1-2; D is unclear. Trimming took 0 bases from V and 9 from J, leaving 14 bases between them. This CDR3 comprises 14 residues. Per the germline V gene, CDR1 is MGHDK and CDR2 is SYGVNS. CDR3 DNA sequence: TGTGCCAGCAGTGAATATCACAGCCGATGGAGCTACACCTTC. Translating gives CASSEYHSRWSYTF.

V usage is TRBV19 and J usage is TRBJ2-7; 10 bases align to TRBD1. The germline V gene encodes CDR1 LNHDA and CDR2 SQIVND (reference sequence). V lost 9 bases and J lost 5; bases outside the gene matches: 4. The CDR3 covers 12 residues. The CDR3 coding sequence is TGTGCCAGCGGGACAGGGGTCCACGAGCAGTACTTC. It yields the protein CASGTGVHEQYF.

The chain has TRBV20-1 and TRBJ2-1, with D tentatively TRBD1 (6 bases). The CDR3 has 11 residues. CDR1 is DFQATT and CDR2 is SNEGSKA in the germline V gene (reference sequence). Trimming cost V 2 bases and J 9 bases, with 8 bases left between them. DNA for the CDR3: TGCAGTGCTAGAATAGGGGGTGAGCAGTTCTTC. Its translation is CSARIGGEQFF.

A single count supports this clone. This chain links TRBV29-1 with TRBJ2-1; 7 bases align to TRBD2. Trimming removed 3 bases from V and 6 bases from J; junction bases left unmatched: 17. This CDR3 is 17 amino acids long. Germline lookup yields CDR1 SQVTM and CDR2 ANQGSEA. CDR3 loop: CSVDGLRKGLVGNEQFF. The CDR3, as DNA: TGCAGCGTTGACGGGCTACGAAAAGGACTAGTCGGCAATGAGCAGTTCTTC.

CDR3 protein: CASSQGTGDQPQHF. For the CDR3, the DNA is TGTGCCAGCTCACAAGGGACCGGGGATCAGCCCCAGCATTTT. The chain is built from TRBV18 and TRBJ1-5, with D perhaps matching TRBD1 (5 bases). Germline V lookup: CDR1 KGHSH, CDR2 LQKENI. The V end was cut by 4 bases, the J end by 5 bases, with 12 bases between. This CDR3 is 14 amino acids long.

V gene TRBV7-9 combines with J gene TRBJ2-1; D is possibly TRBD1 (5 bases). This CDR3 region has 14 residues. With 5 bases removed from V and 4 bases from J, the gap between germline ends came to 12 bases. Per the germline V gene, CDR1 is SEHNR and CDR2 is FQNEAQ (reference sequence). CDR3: CASSRQGVYNEQFF. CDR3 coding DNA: TGTGCCAGCAGCCGGCAGGGCGTGTACAATGAGCAGTTCTTC.